This T cell receptor beta chain came from a study of blood T cells in healthy people across ages. Broader study findings: TCR beta diversity per million T cells fell roughly linearly with age. The unknown donor CMV status may have confounded expanded clonotype changes.

V trimming: 5 bases; J trimming: 11 bases; junction bases outside the gene matches: 11. Germline values: CDR1 SGHTA, CDR2 FQGNSA. The CDR3 spans 14 residues. Regarding this clonotype: The target antigen is unknown.

Then a second PCR, running about 6 to 11 cycles, was carried out with a sample-barcoded 5' primer and a J-beta primer mix. Each of the cDNA molecules was tagged by a template-switch adaptor with 12 random nucleotides. No fewer than 3 million CDR3-containing paired-end reads came from each sample. TCRdb independently ran MiXCR on the 5' RACE reads; one entry per CDR3 protein. Here the sample spans 1.5 million to 2 million distinct CDR3 sequences, approximately 50% being singletons. Sample: blood. The genes are TRBV7-2 and TRBJ2-5; 10 nucleotides line up with TRBD2. The receptor was derived from a woman between 35 and 50 years old in good health. The chain's CDR3 is CASSPLAGVGEQYF. The CDR3 DNA sequence: TGTGCCAGCAGCCCCCTAGCGGGGGTGGGTGAGCAGTACTTC. The whole variable domain, remainder taken from reference TRBV7-2 and TRBJ2-5, is GAGVSQSPSNKVTEKGKDVELRCDPISGHTALYWYRQSLGQGLEFLIYFQGNSAPDKSGLPSDRFSAERTGGSVSTLTIQRTQQEDSAVYLCASSPLAGVGEQYFGPGTRLLVL.